The 23 T cell receptor beta chains in this list originate from one sample, sequenced in a study of T and B cells in COVID-19 patients. BIOMED2 TRB-A/B primer pools were used in multiplex TRB PCR. TCRdb recomputed calls from the multiplex PCR reads with MiXCR, one row per CDR3 protein. The repertoire has 8,700 or so distinct CDR3 sequences, approximately 30% of them found once; the top ten carry approximately 22%. Each TRB amplification used roughly 220-550 ng of genomic DNA from blood. Sequences were obtained from blood. The receptors stem from a human donor who had recovered from COVID-19.

This clonotype is a singleton in its sample. This may arise from a read error, as a much more abundant clone is one base away. The chain couples TRBV18 to TRBJ2-2; D may be TRBD2 (5 bases). The CDR3 consists of 14 residues. From germline, CDR1 is KGHSH and CDR2 LQKENI. CDR3 protein: CASSPNTYTGELSF. The CDR3 DNA is TGTGCCAGCTCACCAAACACATACACCGGGGAGCTGTCTTTT.

With respect to this clonotype: Because the CDR3's place on the DNA is in doubt, the DNA is left out and the CDR3 is given as listed by TCRdb. The chain recombines TRBV7-5 with TRBJ2-4; the DNA was not compared with TRBD1, the D call given in the table. TRBV7-5 is a pseudogene locus. Including both end residues, the CDR3 is 17 amino acids long. The CDR3 spells CISVSEALDRRGDIQYF.

A word on this clonotype: The limits of the CDR3 on the DNA are not certain, so only TCRdb's listed CDR3 is given. CDR3: CASSSSRAGGYTF. The chain joins TRBV27 to TRBJ1-2; the D call in the table, TRBD1, was not verified against the DNA. Germline V gene data show CDR1 as MNHEY and CDR2 as SMNVEV (reference sequence). Including both end residues, the CDR3 is 13 amino acids long.

The rearrangement uses TRBV20-1 and TRBJ2-3; 9 bases agree with TRBD1. From germline, CDR1 is DFQATT and CDR2 SNEGSKA (reference sequence). This CDR3 has 16 amino acids. The J segment lost 6 bases and the V segment lost 0 bases, leaving 10 bases of the junction unmatched. The CDR3 nucleotides read TGCAGTGCTAGAGATCAAGGGACAGGGACAGGGGATACGCAGTATTTT. Protein product: CSARDQGTGTGDTQYF.

V gene TRBV10-3 combines with J gene TRBJ2-3; D possibly corresponds to TRBD1 (5 bases). The CDR3 has 12 residues. Germline loops: CDR1 ENHRY, CDR2 SYGVKD. V lost 10 bases and J lost 2, with 10 bases in between. CDR3: CATLGPTDTQYF. In nucleotides, the CDR3 is TGTGCCACCTTGGGGCCCACAGATACGCAGTATTTT.

V usage is TRBV7-2 and J usage is TRBJ2-5, with D perhaps TRBD1 (6 bases). CDR3 size: 13 residues. V lost 6 bases, J lost 1 base, and 9 bases lay in between. Germline loops: CDR1 SGHTA, CDR2 FQGNSA. The CDR3 region has the DNA TGTGCCAGCAGTCGGACAGTCCAAGAGACCCAGTACTTC. This translates into CASSRTVQETQYF. Full variable domain (missing parts from reference TRBV7-2 and TRBJ2-5): GAGVSQSPSNKVTEKGKDVELRCDPISGHTALYWYRQSLGQGLEFLIYFQGNSAPDKSGLPSDRFSAERTGGSVSTLTIQRTQQEDSAVYLCASSRTVQETQYFGPGTRLLVL.

This clonotype is medium-sized within its sample. The chain has TRBV29-1 and TRBJ1-3; tentatively, D is TRBD1 (5 bases). This CDR3 spans 14 amino acids. Germline lookup yields CDR1 SQVTM and CDR2 ANQGSEA. V gave up 3 bases and J gave up 0 bases, with 9 bases separating them. CDR3 coding DNA: TGCAGCGTTGATGGGGGGAACTCTGGAAACACCATATATTTT. Residues: CSVDGGNSGNTIYF.

The rearrangement joins TRBV19 to TRBJ1-5; TRBD1 is a possible D gene (5 bases). With 8 bases removed from V and 0 bases from J, the gap between germline ends came to 8 bases. The CDR3 sequence is 13 residues long. The V gene's germline CDR1 is LNHDA and CDR2 SQIVND (reference sequence). DNA for the CDR3: TGTGCCAGTTCCCAGGGTAGCAATCAGCCCCAGCATTTT. This gives the protein CASSQGSNQPQHF.

This chain joins TRBV18 and TRBJ2-3, with 10 bases lining up with TRBD1. The germline gives CDR1 KGHSH, CDR2 LQKENI. V lost 2 bases, J lost 1 base, and 0 bases stayed unmatched. CDR3 size: 15 residues. CDR3 nucleotide sequence: TGTGCCAGCTCACCAGGGACAGGGGGCACAGATACGCAGTATTTT. Amino acids: CASSPGTGGTDTQYF.

Within the sample, this clonotype is medium-sized. The chain couples TRBV19 to TRBJ2-7; possible D gene TRBD1, 5 bases. V was pared by 5 bases and J by 0 bases, with 8 bases between. This CDR3 has 13 amino acids. Germline assignment: CDR1 LNHDA and CDR2 SQIVND (reference sequence). In DNA, the CDR3 is TGTGCCAGTAGTTCCGACAGCTCCTACGAGCAGTACTTC. Its translation: CASSSDSSYEQYF.

This chain joins TRBV19 and TRBJ2-3, with TRBD2 matching 7 bases. Trimming cost V 2 bases and J 3 bases; bases outside gene matches: 5. The CDR3 is 15 amino acids. The V gene's germline CDR1 is LNHDA and CDR2 SQIVND (reference sequence). The CDR3 bases are TGTGCCAGTAGTATATCTAGCGGACCAACAGATACGCAGTATTTT. It specifies CASSISSGPTDTQYF.

J is TRBJ2-3 and V is TRBV9; D gene unclear. CDR3 length: 13 residues. Germline V gene sequence: CDR1 SGDLS, CDR2 YYNGEE. Trimming took 4 bases from V and 0 from J, leaving 6 bases between them. The CDR3 sequence: CASSSSSTDTQYF. In nucleotides, the CDR3 is TGTGCCAGCAGCTCTTCTAGCACAGATACGCAGTATTTT. Using reference TRBV9 and TRBJ2-3 for the parts outside the CDR3, the full variable domain is DSGVTQTPKHLITATGQRVTLRCSPRSGDLSVYWYQQSLDQGLQFLIQYYNGEERAKGNILERFSAQQFPDLHSELNLSSLELGDSALYFCASSSSSTDTQYFGPGTRLTVL.

This chain joins TRBV5-1 and TRBJ2-2; a possible D gene is TRBD1 (6 bases). CDR1 is SGHRS and CDR2 is YFSETQ in the germline V gene. Trimming cost V 4 bases and J 1 base, with 11 bases left between them. The CDR3 sequence is 15 residues long. CDR3 nucleotide sequence: TGCGCCAGCAGCCAGACACAGGGGAACACCGGGGAGCTGTTTTTT. It yields the protein CASSQTQGNTGELFF. Together with reference TRBV5-1 and TRBJ2-2, the CDR3 gives the full variable domain: KAGVTQTPRYLIKTRGQQVTLSCSPISGHRSVSWYQQTPGQGLQFLFEYFSETQRNKGNFPGRFSGRQFSNSRSEMNVSTLELGDSALYLCASSQTQGNTGELFFGEGSRLTVL.

The V gene is TRBV13, the J gene TRBJ1-3; TRBD1 might be the D (6 bases). Germline-derived CDR1 and CDR2 are PRHDT and FYEKMQ (reference sequence). The V end lost 8 bases, the J end lost 2 bases, and 13 bases lay between the germline ends. CDR3 length: 14 residues. The CDR3 sequence is CASSRGGAGNTIYF. CDR3 DNA: TGTGCCAGCTCTAGGGGGGGGGCTGGAAACACCATATATTTT. Together with reference TRBV13 and TRBJ1-3, the CDR3 gives the full variable domain: AAGVIQSPRHLIKEKRETATLKCYPIPRHDTVYWYQQGPGQDPQFLISFYEKMQSDKGSIPDRFSAQQFSDYHSELNMSSLELGDSALYFCASSRGGAGNTIYFGEGSWLTVV.

The chain recombines TRBV20-1 with TRBJ2-7; 7 nucleotides match TRBD1. The length of the CDR3 is 15 residues. After removal of 4 bases from V and 4 bases from J, the junction contained 13 bases not matched to a gene. Looked up from germline, CDR1 is DFQATT and CDR2 is SNEGSKA (reference sequence). The CDR3 spells CSAKDRASAQYEQYF. As DNA, the CDR3 is TGCAGTGCTAAAGACAGGGCCTCAGCCCAGTACGAGCAGTACTTC.

The chain has TRBV4-3 and TRBJ1-1; possible D gene TRBD1, 6 bases. Trimming left V 0 bases short and J 6 bases short, with 11 bases between. The CDR3 is made up of 14 amino acids. The V gene's germline CDR1 is LGHNA and CDR2 YSLEER. The CDR3 protein is CASSQDWRTAEAFF. CDR3 DNA: TGCGCCAGCAGCCAAGATTGGCGGACAGCTGAAGCTTTCTTT.

This clonotype was detected only a few times. The rearrangement links TRBV18 to TRBJ2-2; D not certain. V was pared by 3 bases and J by 2 bases, with 10 bases between. CDR1 is KGHSH, CDR2 LQKENI, per germline. The CDR3 has 15 amino acids. CDR3 nucleotide sequence: TGTGCCAGCTCACCGGTCCGGAGAAACACCGGGGAGCTGTTTTTT. Encoded protein: CASSPVRRNTGELFF.

Worth noting for this clonotype: A read error is possible here, since a much larger clone lies one base away. The genes are TRBV30 and TRBJ2-7, with TRBD1 matching over 11 bases. The CDR3 covers 14 residues. Germline CDR1 and CDR2: GTSNPN and SVGIG (reference sequence). The J segment lost 4 bases and the V segment lost 2 bases, leaving 4 bases of the junction unmatched. CDR3 sequence reads: CAWSLGTGGYEQYF. CDR3 sequence (DNA): TGTGCCTGGAGTCTGGGGACAGGGGGGTACGAGCAGTACTTC.

V usage is TRBV2 and J usage is TRBJ2-3, with 12 bases aligning to TRBD2. The germline CDR1 and CDR2 sequences are SNHLY and FYNNEI. V trimming: 9 bases; J trimming: 5 bases; junction bases outside the gene matches: 6. The CDR3 has 14 residues. CDR3 sequence reads: CASLAGGPLDTQYF. CDR3 DNA sequence: TGTGCCAGTCTAGCGGGGGGGCCCTTAGATACGCAGTATTTT. Full variable domain (remainder filled in from reference TRBV2 and TRBJ2-3): EPEVTQTPSHQVTQMGQEVILRCVPISNHLYFYWYRQILGQKVEFLVSFYNNEISEKSEIFDDQFSVERPDGSNFTLKIRSTKLEDSAMYFCASLAGGPLDTQYFGPGTRLTVL.

This clonotype is deemed medium-sized (0.01 to 0.1%). V gene TRBV19 combines with J gene TRBJ1-4; D uncertain. The V and J ends lost 7 bases and 0 bases respectively, with 6 bases between them. Germline CDR1 reads LNHDA; CDR2 reads SQIVND (reference sequence). CDR3 length: 13 residues. The CDR3 coding sequence is TGTGCCAGTACCGAAGCAACTAATGAAAAACTGTTTTTT. Protein product: CASTEATNEKLFF.

The chain has TRBV18 and TRBJ2-2; D not resolved. Germline values: CDR1 KGHSH, CDR2 LQKENI. Between the trimmed V and J ends, which lost 1 base and 4 bases, there was a span of 13 bases. CDR3 size: 16 residues. This CDR3 reads CASSPRATRTTGELFF. CDR3 coding DNA: TGTGCCAGCTCACCACGAGCGACACGGACCACCGGGGAGCTGTTTTTT.

This clonotype was counted only a few times. The rearrangement links TRBV4-2 to TRBJ2-1; 9 bases are shared with TRBD2. CDR1 is LGHNA and CDR2 is YNFKEQ in the germline V gene. This CDR3 is 19 amino acids long. The J segment lost 0 bases and the V segment lost 5 bases, leaving 14 bases of the junction unmatched. The CDR3 here is CASSAWVIAGATSYNEQFF. The CDR3 DNA reads TGTGCCAGCAGCGCGTGGGTTATAGCGGGGGCGACCTCCTACAATGAGCAGTTCTTC.

This clonotype occurred a few times. The chain has TRBV5-6 and TRBJ2-1, with TRBD2 matching over 10 bases. CDR3 length: 15 amino acids. Per germline, CDR1 SGHDT and CDR2 YYEEEE. V dropped 6 bases and J dropped 5; count of bases not matched to a gene: 8. The CDR3 reads CASTYGLAGDNEQFF. In DNA form, the CDR3 reads TGTGCCAGCACCTATGGGCTAGCGGGGGACAATGAGCAGTTCTTC.